This T cell receptor beta chain was captured by sequencing in a study of blood T cells in healthy people across ages. V lost 2 bases and J lost 3, with 13 bases in between. This CDR3 is built from 14 residues. Germline V lookup: CDR1 GTSNPN, CDR2 SVGIG (reference sequence). The authors ran a second PCR of 7 to 11 cycles using a sample-barcoded 5' primer and a J-beta primer mix. Carrying 12 random nucleotides, a template-switch adaptor labeled each individual cDNA molecule. TCRdb processed the 5' RACE reads anew with MiXCR; each CDR3 protein has one entry. The sample holds about 640,000 distinct CDR3 sequences, under 30% seen once. Overall study findings and caveats: Roughly linear age-related decline in beta diversity appeared, significant by age about 37. Diversity of TCR beta correlated strongly with naive T cell percentage.

Isolation recovered at least 6 million PBMCs from every sample. Worth noting for this clonotype: Its matching antigen is unknown.

Sequenced sample: blood. The V and J genes are TRBV30 and TRBJ1-1, with a weak D call TRBD1 (6 bases). This TCR derives from a woman older than 75 in good health. In DNA, the CDR3 is TGTGCCTGGAGTAGTAACGGGGGGCACACTGAAGCTTTCTTT. Amino acids: CAWSSNGGHTEAFF.